The 26 T cell receptor beta chains listed next were all sequenced from one sample in a study of T cells in Graves' hyperthyroidism and ophthalmopathy. Authors of the study amplified TCR beta CDR3 regions from RNA transcripts. A set of HTBI primers served as the primers for a first-round RT-PCR of the TCR CDR3. TCRdb used MiXCR to reprocess the multiplex PCR reads, holding one entry per CDR3 protein. The table has about half a million distinct CDR3 sequences, 16% seen once. The sample comprised blood. Receptors were obtained from a woman aged 25-40 years with Graves' ophthalmopathy.

This clonotype was picked up a small number of times. The genes are TRBV15 and TRBJ2-7; perhaps TRBD2 as D (6 bases). With 10 bases removed from V and 0 bases from J, the gap between germline ends came to 10 bases. This CDR3 contains 12 residues. Germline CDR1 reads LNHNV; CDR2 reads YYDKDF (reference sequence). In DNA, the CDR3 is TGTGCCAGGGAGGCGGACTCCTACGAGCAGTACTTC. This translates into CAREADSYEQYF.

This clonotype came up a few times. A much more abundant neighbour one base away suggests this may be a read error. This chain connects TRBV5-1 to TRBJ2-7; 10 bases map to TRBD2. The CDR3 is made up of 17 amino acids. Germline CDR1 and CDR2: SGHRS and YFSETQ. CDR3 in DNA: TGCGCCGGCAGCCCACCTCTGATAGCGGGAGGATTTTACGAGCAGTACTTC. Its translation: CAGSPPLIAGGFYEQYF.

J is TRBJ2-5 and V is TRBV19; D possibly uses TRBD1 or TRBD2 (5 bases each). The V gene's germline CDR1 is LNHDA and CDR2 SQIVND (reference sequence). The CDR3 totals 15 residues. Trimming took 5 bases from V and 3 from J, leaving 16 bases between them. The CDR3 DNA reads as TGTGCCAGTAGTCCGGGACCACGTGAAAAAGAGACCCAGTACTTC. Its translation is CASSPGPREKETQYF.

This clonotype showed up many times. The V call is TRBV12-3 or TRBV12-4, the J call TRBJ2-7, with 8 bases that match TRBD2. The ends lost 4 bases at V and 3 bases at J; junction bases unmatched: 5. This CDR3 is built from 14 residues. The CDR3 sequence is CASSYSSGSYEQYF. CDR3 nucleotides: TGTGCCAGCAGTTACTCCAGCGGGAGCTACGAGCAGTACTTC.

The sample holds many counts of this clonotype. CDR3 coding DNA: TGTGCCAGCAGCACCTACAGGGGGCGAAAAGGATATGGCTACACCTTC. Its protein is CASSTYRGRKGYGYTF. The chain couples TRBV7-9 to TRBJ1-2; 9 bases fit TRBD1. The V gene end was trimmed by 5 bases and the J gene end by 5 bases; junction bases not matched to a gene: 12. The germline CDR1 and CDR2 sequences are SEHNR and FQNEAQ (reference sequence). There are 16 residues in the CDR3.

This clonotype was detected many times. The chain links TRBV6-1 to TRBJ2-1; D is undetermined. CDR1 is MNHNS and CDR2 is SASEGT in the germline V gene. Trimming cost V 5 bases and J 4 bases, with 18 bases left between them. The CDR3 runs 16 residues. Here the CDR3 reads CASSYEEHERYNEQFF. CDR3 in DNA: TGTGCCAGCAGTTACGAGGAACACGAAAGATACAATGAGCAGTTCTTC.

This clonotype has ten or more counts. V and J are TRBV20-1 and TRBJ2-1, with 10 bases identical to TRBD2. The germline V gene encodes CDR1 DFQATT and CDR2 SNEGSKA (reference sequence). CDR3 length: 14 residues. The V segment lost 0 bases and the J segment 7 bases; nucleotides outside the gene matches: 3. This chain's CDR3 is CSAREAGGGNEQFF. As DNA, the CDR3 is TGCAGTGCTAGAGAAGCGGGAGGGGGGAATGAGCAGTTCTTC.

This clonotype was recorded at least ten times. The rearrangement links TRBV7-9 to TRBJ1-4; D perhaps matches TRBD1 (5 bases). This CDR3 has 12 amino acids. The germline V gene has CDR1 SEHNR and CDR2 FQNEAQ (reference sequence). Trimming left V 5 bases short and J 8 bases short, with 9 bases between. As DNA, the CDR3 is TGTGCCAGCAGCCGGGACGGCGAAAAACTGTTTTTT. Amino acids: CASSRDGEKLFF. Supplemented by reference TRBV7-9 and TRBJ1-4, the full variable domain reads DTGVSQNPRHKITKRGQNVTFRCDPISEHNRLYWYRQTLGQGPEFLTYFQNEAQLEKSRLLSDRFSAERPKGSFSTLEIQRTEQGDSAMYLCASSRDGEKLFFGSGTQLSVL.

The chain carries TRBV29-1 and TRBJ1-1, with TRBD1 matching 9 bases. The CDR3 has 12 amino acids. The trim removed 5 bases at V and 4 bases at J, leaving 2 bases unmatched. Germline lookup yields CDR1 SQVTM and CDR2 ANQGSEA. The CDR3 spells CSVWTGVTEAFF. Written as DNA, the CDR3 is TGCAGCGTTTGGACAGGGGTCACTGAAGCTTTCTTT.

This clonotype was seen repeatedly, ten times or more. This rearrangement joins TRBV28 to TRBJ1-2, with 9 bases fitting TRBD1. CDR1 is MDHEN, CDR2 SYDVKM, per germline. Trimming took 5 bases from V and 8 from J; bases not matched to a gene: 15. This CDR3 comprises 16 residues. The CDR3 reads CASSPSGTGPLGGYTF. DNA of the CDR3: TGTGCCAGCAGTCCCTCCGGGACAGGGCCTTTGGGCGGCTACACCTTC.

The J gene is TRBJ2-1, the V gene TRBV29-1, with TRBD2 matching 13 bases. Germline V gives CDR1 SQVTM, CDR2 ANQGSEA. Trimming at V came to 6 bases and at J to 5 bases, leaving 7 bases not matched to a gene. This CDR3 spans 15 amino acids. CDR3 sequence: CSVLWTSGSNNEQFF. DNA of the CDR3: TGCAGCGTGTTATGGACTAGCGGGAGTAACAATGAGCAGTTCTTC.

This clonotype was found a few times. J is TRBJ2-2 and V is TRBV24-1, with 7 bases lining up with TRBD1. The CDR3 runs 14 residues. With V trimmed by 9 bases and J by 7 bases, 10 bases remained unmatched. Germline V gene lookup returns CDR1 KGHDR and CDR2 SFDVKD. CDR3 region: CATQLTGWIGELFF. CDR3 nucleotide sequence: TGTGCCACCCAGCTGACAGGGTGGATCGGGGAGCTGTTTTTT.

This clonotype was observed at least ten times. This chain uses TRBV28 with TRBJ2-7; no reliable D call. Germline V gene sequence: CDR1 MDHEN, CDR2 SYDVKM. The V gene lost 3 bases and the J gene lost 1 base, with 13 bases spanning the gap. The CDR3 length is 15 residues. CDR3 loop: CASSFHVRRSYEQYF. The DNA of the CDR3 is TGTGCCAGCAGTTTTCACGTCAGACGATCCTACGAGCAGTACTTC.

The DNA for the CDR3 is TGTGCCAGCCGGGACAGGGGGAGGAATCAGCCCCAGCATTTT. Encoded protein: CASRDRGRNQPQHF. This rearrangement joins TRBV6-2 or TRBV6-3 to TRBJ1-5, with 11 bases identical to TRBD1. The J segment lost 4 bases and the V segment lost 8 bases, leaving 4 bases of the junction unmatched. This CDR3 spans 14 amino acids. Germline CDR1 is MNHEY and CDR2 is SVGEGT.

This clonotype was seen many times. This chain links TRBV3-1 with TRBJ2-5, with D possibly matching TRBD1 (6 bases). CDR1 is LGHDT and CDR2 is YNNKEL in the germline V gene (reference sequence). The CDR3 has 15 residues. V lost 3 bases and J 5 bases, leaving 16 bases between the germline ends. Here the CDR3 DNA reads TGTGCCAGCAGCCAGTTGGCAGGGGAATTGGAGACCCAGTACTTC. Protein: CASSQLAGELETQYF.

This clonotype was detected ten times or more. The chain uses TRBV5-1 and TRBJ1-1, with 8 bases lining up with TRBD1. After removal of 3 bases from V and 6 bases from J, the junction contained 10 bases not matched to a gene. The CDR3 contains 15 residues. Germline-derived CDR1 and CDR2 are SGHRS and YFSETQ. The CDR3 DNA follows: TGCGCCAGCAGCTCAACCGGGACAGGAGTCGCTGAAGCTTTCTTT. It is translated as CASSSTGTGVAEAFF.

In its sample, this clonotype was seen a few times. V gene TRBV9 combines with J gene TRBJ2-5, with 12 bases that match TRBD2. V lost 4 bases, J lost 5 bases, and 12 bases stayed unmatched. CDR1 is SGDLS, CDR2 YYNGEE, per germline. This CDR3 is built from 17 residues. DNA for the CDR3: TGTGCCAGCAGCCCGGGACTAGCGGGCTCTGGGGGGGAGACCCAGTACTTC. This codes for CASSPGLAGSGGETQYF.

As to this clonotype: Being one base from a much bigger clone, this may be a read error. The chain carries TRBV7-3 and TRBJ1-1; D is undetermined. This CDR3 comprises 14 residues. Germline V gene lookup returns CDR1 SGHTA and CDR2 FQGTGA. Trimming left V 5 bases short and J 7 bases short, with 17 bases between. The CDR3 DNA reads as TGTGCCAGCAGCCCCAACCGCGACGGGAGTGAAGCTTTCTTT. Protein sequence: CASSPNRDGSEAFF.

This clonotype was picked up many times. The rearrangement uses TRBV5-1 and TRBJ1-1, with TRBD1 matching 8 bases. CDR3 length: 13 amino acids. V was pared by 4 bases and J by 6 bases, with 5 bases of the junction left unmatched. From germline, CDR1 is SGHRS and CDR2 YFSETQ. Here the CDR3 DNA reads TGCGCCAGCAGCCTTACAGGGGGGGCTGAAGCTTTCTTT. This encodes CASSLTGGAEAFF.

This clonotype showed up many times. The J gene is TRBJ2-3, the V gene TRBV11-2; the D is unclear. Trimming took 5 bases from V and 7 from J, leaving 13 bases between them. The CDR3 contains 13 residues. Germline CDR1 and CDR2: SGHAT and FQNNGV. In DNA, the CDR3 is TGTGCCAGCAGCCAAGATCTGGGGAATACGCAGTATTTT. It is translated as CASSQDLGNTQYF.

This clonotype appeared many times. This CDR3 is CASSQLRLAGGPDTQYF. The CDR3 DNA follows: TGTGCCAGCAGCCAACTGAGACTAGCGGGAGGTCCAGATACGCAGTATTTT. This chain joins TRBV3-1 and TRBJ2-3; 13 bases line up with TRBD2. The germline gives CDR1 LGHDT, CDR2 YNNKEL (reference sequence). This CDR3 contains 17 residues. The V gene end was trimmed by 2 bases and the J gene end by 4 bases; junction bases not matched to a gene: 6.

This clonotype was picked up a small number of times. The chain recombines TRBV7-9 with TRBJ1-5; 7 nucleotides match TRBD1. The CDR3 runs to 15 residues. The trim removed 4 bases at V and 7 bases at J, leaving 10 bases unmatched. The germline gives CDR1 SEHNR, CDR2 FQNEAQ (reference sequence). As DNA, the CDR3 is TGTGCCAGCAGCTCCGACAGGGAAAGGGGCCAGCCCCAGCATTTT. It codes for CASSSDRERGQPQHF.

As for this clonotype: A much larger clone sits a single nucleotide away, making a read error possible. Written as DNA, the CDR3 is TGCGCCAGCAGCTCCTGGGGGGGTAAGGATCAGCCCCAGCATTTT. Translated: CASSSWGGKDQPQHF. The chain uses TRBV5-1 and TRBJ1-5, with TRBD1 as a possible D gene (5 bases). Germline V gene data show CDR1 as SGHRS and CDR2 as YFSETQ. The V and J ends lost 3 bases and 5 bases respectively, with 15 bases between them. The CDR3 is made up of 15 amino acids.

This clonotype was detected many times. V gene TRBV6-1 combines with J gene TRBJ2-1, with 7 bases aligning to TRBD2. The CDR3 extends over 15 amino acids. Looked up from germline, CDR1 is MNHNS and CDR2 is SASEGT. With 1 base clipped from V and 5 bases from J, the junction kept 5 bases outside the gene matches. The CDR3 region has the DNA TGTGCCAGCAGTGAAGTCGCGGGAGCAAACAATGAGCAGTTCTTC. Protein product: CASSEVAGANNEQFF.

This clonotype was observed a few times. The V gene is TRBV5-1, the J gene TRBJ2-2; unclear D gene. V was trimmed by 1 base and J by 1 base, leaving 5 bases between them. The CDR3 has 14 amino acids. The germline V gene encodes CDR1 SGHRS and CDR2 YFSETQ. The CDR3 loop is CASSLFGNTGELFF. CDR3 DNA sequence: TGCGCCAGCAGCTTGTTCGGGAACACCGGGGAGCTGTTTTTT.

This clonotype has ten or more counts. V gene TRBV27 combines with J gene TRBJ2-2; no firm D call. CDR1 MNHEY and CDR2 SMNVEV come from the germline V gene (reference sequence). The CDR3 contains 14 residues. V lost 3 bases, J lost 2 bases, and 7 bases lay in between. In DNA form, the CDR3 reads TGTGCCAGCAGTTTCCAATCTAACACCGGGGAGCTGTTTTTT. As protein: CASSFQSNTGELFF.